This TCR beta chain was found in a study of human T cells and chemical hapten exposure. TCRdb processed the RACE reads anew with MiXCR; each CDR3 protein has one entry. The sample lists 100,000 or so distinct CDR3 sequences; 11% were seen once. The time point is: patch test 1, 2 weeks after DPC sensitization. Treatment meaning: therapeutic diphenylcyclopropenone sensitization with weekly scalp DPC. This clonotype was seen a handful of times. Germline CDR1 and CDR2: WSHSY and SAAADI. Trimming removed 3 bases from V and 4 bases from J; junction bases left unmatched: 22. The CDR3 spans 22 residues. Material: whole blood, obtained in connection with sensitization to the hapten diphenylcyclopropenone (DPC). The clonotype originates from a woman aged 35 to 49 with alopecia areata. Some clones in this sample may be carry-over from other donors' samples. The V and J genes are TRBV10-2 and TRBJ2-2, with 11 bases matching TRBD2. The CDR3 coding sequence is TGCGCCAGCAGTGATTCGCCGGGACTAGCGGCAGTGGGTACGCTAGGCACCGGGGAGCTGTTTTTT. Translating it yields CASSDSPGLAAVGTLGTGELFF.